Shown below are 24 T cell receptor beta chains from a single sample sequenced in a study of CD8 T cells in Susac syndrome. The RNA input was roughly 0.45 to 1 ug, and it was reverse transcribed with random hexamers. TCRdb re-called the immunoSEQ multiplex PCR reads with MiXCR, one entry per CDR3 protein. Counted here are 300,000 to 350,000 distinct CDR3 sequences, around 90% occurring once; the ten biggest clones make up less than 0.08%. Sequenced sample: CD4+ T cells from PBMCs. The receptor source for this set is a human donor with multiple sclerosis.

V gene TRBV7-8 combines with J gene TRBJ2-7; perhaps TRBD2 as D (6 bases). The CDR3 is 15 amino acids. The V end lost 2 bases, the J end lost 2 bases, and 13 bases lay between the germline ends. CDR1 and CDR2 from the germline V gene are SGHVS and FQNEAQ. The CDR3 DNA reads as TGTGCCAGCAGCTTACGACTAGGAGGACCCTACGAGCAGTACTTC. It is translated as CASSLRLGGPYEQYF.

In DNA form, the CDR3 reads TGCAGCGTTGAAGAACGAGCGGGAGATACGCAGTATTTT. It codes for CSVEERAGDTQYF. The rearrangement uses TRBV29-1 and TRBJ2-3, with D possibly being TRBD2 (6 bases). The germline gives CDR1 SQVTM, CDR2 ANQGSEA. CDR3 length equals 13 residues. The germline V and J ends were trimmed by 0 bases and 5 bases, with 9 bases remaining between them.

This chain joins TRBV19 and TRBJ2-2; tentative D call: TRBD1 (5 bases). CDR1 is LNHDA and CDR2 is SQIVND in the germline V gene (reference sequence). The CDR3 runs 15 residues. V dropped 5 bases and J dropped 5 bases, with 15 bases sitting between them. Written as DNA, the CDR3 is TGTGCCAGTAGTGGGGCGGCAGGCCAGACCGGGGAGCTGTTTTTT. Its translation: CASSGAAGQTGELFF.

The chain uses TRBV6-1 and TRBJ2-1; D is unresolved. The V end was cut by 6 bases, the J end by 6 bases, with 9 bases between. The CDR3 contains 12 residues. Germline V gene sequence: CDR1 MNHNS, CDR2 SASEGT. The CDR3 sequence is CASRPGPNEQFF. DNA for the CDR3: TGTGCCAGCAGGCCGGGCCCCAATGAGCAGTTCTTC.

V usage is TRBV6-2 or TRBV6-3 and J usage is TRBJ2-3; possible D gene TRBD2, 6 bases. The germline CDR1 and CDR2 sequences are MNHEY and SVGEGT. V was cut by 6 bases and J by 1 base, with 14 bases left in between. This CDR3 has 15 residues. The CDR3 bases are TGTGCCAGCAGCCGGGGCTCTAGCGGCACAGATACGCAGTATTTT. Its translation is CASSRGSSGTDTQYF.

The chain carries TRBV30 and TRBJ1-6; tentatively, D is TRBD1 (6 bases). This CDR3 spans 16 amino acids. Germline V gene data show CDR1 as GTSNPN and CDR2 as SVGIG (reference sequence). The V gene lost 3 bases and the J gene lost 9 bases, with 21 bases spanning the gap. This CDR3 is CAWRPPRADRPSPLHF. The CDR3 DNA follows: TGTGCCTGGAGGCCACCCCGGGCGGACAGACCTTCACCCCTCCACTTT.

CDR3 in DNA: TGTGCCAGCTCACAACTGGGGCTCAGTCCAGCGAACACCGGGGAGCTGTTTTTT. Protein product: CASSQLGLSPANTGELFF. J is TRBJ2-2 and V is TRBV18; the D gene is possibly TRBD1 (5 bases). The CDR3 sequence is 18 residues long. The germline V gene has CDR1 KGHSH and CDR2 LQKENI. The V end lost 4 bases, the J end lost 0 bases, and 18 bases lay between the germline ends.

The CDR3 DNA reads as TGTGCCAGTACAGGACAGACCAACACCGGGGAGCTGTTTTTT. The encoded protein is CASTGQTNTGELFF. This sequence joins TRBV19 and TRBJ2-2; the D gene is possibly TRBD1 (6 bases). V shed 7 bases and J shed 2 bases, with 11 bases lying between them. Looked up from germline, CDR1 is LNHDA and CDR2 is SQIVND (reference sequence). The CDR3 has 14 amino acids. The full variable domain, completed using reference TRBV19 and TRBJ2-2, is DGGITQSPKYLFRKEGQNVTLSCEQNLNHDAMYWYRQDPGQGLRLIYYSQIVNDFQKGDIAEGYSVSREKKESFPLTVTSAQKNPTAFYLCASTGQTNTGELFFGEGSRLTVL.

This clonotype was found a few times. The chain employs TRBV19 and TRBJ2-5; D is unresolved. This CDR3 is built from 13 residues. Trimming removed 6 bases from V and 1 base from J, with 9 bases in between. Germline V gene data show CDR1 as LNHDA and CDR2 as SQIVND (reference sequence). DNA of the CDR3: TGTGCCAGTAGCTCGACCGTCCAAGAGACCCAGTACTTC. It translates to CASSSTVQETQYF.

With regard to this clonotype: The junction departs from the called germline gene at one end, perhaps through a read error. The chain combines TRBV3-1 with TRBJ1-1; no clear D gene. The germline V gene encodes CDR1 LGHDT and CDR2 YNNKEL (reference sequence). CDR3 length: 12 amino acids. CDR3 nucleotide sequence: TGTGCCAGCGGCCAGACGATCACTGAAGCTTTCTTT. Translating gives CASGQTITEAFF.

This rearrangement joins TRBV5-6 to TRBJ1-1, with TRBD1 as a possible D gene (5 bases). CDR1 and CDR2 (germline): SGHDT, YYEEEE. This CDR3 is 13 amino acids long. V lost 3 bases to trimming and J lost 7 bases, with 13 bases between them. This CDR3 reads CASSYQGPNEAFF. The CDR3 DNA follows: TGTGCCAGCAGCTACCAGGGACCCAATGAAGCTTTCTTT. Full variable domain (rest looked up from reference TRBV5-6 and TRBJ1-1): DAGVTQSPTHLIKTRGQQVTLRCSPKSGHDTVSWYQQALGQGPQFIFQYYEEEERQRGNFPDRFSGHQFPNYSSELNVNALLLGDSALYLCASSYQGPNEAFFGQGTRLTVV.

V usage is TRBV7-2 and J usage is TRBJ2-1; 7 bases are a match to TRBD1. Trimming removed 4 bases from V and 6 bases from J; junction bases left unmatched: 3. The germline V gene encodes CDR1 SGHTA and CDR2 FQGNSA. The CDR3 sequence is 13 residues long. The CDR3 region is CASSSNRGNEQFF. CDR3 nucleotide sequence: TGTGCCAGCAGCTCAAACAGGGGCAATGAGCAGTTCTTC.

The genes are TRBV6-4 and TRBJ2-1; 7 bases match TRBD2. CDR3 length: 16 residues. CDR1 and CDR2 from the germline V gene are MRHNA and SNTAGT. V was pared by 0 bases and J by 2 bases, with 4 bases of the junction left unmatched. CDR3 amino acids: CASSDSLAVPYNEQFF. CDR3 nucleotides: TGTGCCAGCAGTGACTCTCTAGCGGTTCCCTACAATGAGCAGTTCTTC.

This sequence joins TRBV10-2 and TRBJ2-5; no definite D call. The CDR3 loop spans 13 amino acids. Germline V gene data show CDR1 as WSHSY and CDR2 as SAAADI. V lost 4 bases and J lost 5, with 11 bases in between. The CDR3, as DNA: TGCGCCAGCAGTGGGGCATCTCAGGAGACCCAGTACTTC. This gives the protein CASSGASQETQYF.

The genes are TRBV5-4 and TRBJ1-2, with TRBD1 as a possible D gene (6 bases). CDR3 length: 15 residues. CDR1 and CDR2 (germline): SGHNT, YYREEE (reference sequence). Trimming left V 3 bases short and J 6 bases short, with 18 bases between. CDR3 coding DNA: TGTGCCAGCAGCTCCGCTTTACAGGGTTGGGATGGCTACACCTTC. As protein: CASSSALQGWDGYTF.

This clonotype was found once. The chain combines TRBV29-1 with TRBJ1-1; D might be TRBD1 (6 bases). This CDR3 is built from 16 residues. Germline V gene data show CDR1 as SQVTM and CDR2 as ANQGSEA. Trimming left V 6 bases short and J 0 bases short, with 20 bases between. The CDR3 DNA reads TGCAGCGTGACCAGAAGTGGGGGCCTTATGAACACTGAAGCTTTCTTT. Translated: CSVTRSGGLMNTEAFF.

This rearrangement joins TRBV7-6 to TRBJ2-7, with TRBD1 matching over 9 bases. Per the germline V gene, CDR1 is SGHVS and CDR2 is FNYEAQ. The CDR3 length is 15 residues. The ends lost 3 bases at V and 5 bases at J; junction bases unmatched: 8. CDR3 residues: CASSFGNGQGNEQYF. DNA of the CDR3: TGTGCCAGCAGCTTCGGTAATGGACAGGGGAACGAGCAGTACTTC.

This clonotype was counted a few times. V gene TRBV28 combines with J gene TRBJ2-3; D is ambiguous. Deletions cut 8 bases from V and 1 base from J, with 7 bases between. This CDR3 contains 12 residues. The germline CDR1 and CDR2 sequences are MDHEN and SYDVKM. In nucleotides, the CDR3 is TGTGCCAGCTCGGCGGGCACAGATACGCAGTATTTT. Translated: CASSAGTDTQYF.

The chain uses TRBV7-3 and TRBJ2-1, with 7 bases matching TRBD2. This CDR3 region has 15 residues. Germline-derived CDR1 and CDR2 are SGHTA and FQGTGA. Trimming took 2 bases from V and 2 from J; bases not matched to a gene: 3. In DNA, the CDR3 is TGTGCCAGCAGCTTAGCCGGGGGGACCTACAATGAGCAGTTCTTC. It codes for CASSLAGGTYNEQFF.

The chain recombines TRBV5-8 with TRBJ1-1; 7 bases match TRBD1. Germline loops: CDR1 SGHTS, CDR2 YDEGEE. V was pared by 3 bases and J by 7 bases, with 6 bases of the junction left unmatched. The CDR3 runs to 13 residues. The CDR3 reads CASSSNRQGEAFF. The CDR3 nucleotides read TGTGCCAGCAGCTCAAATCGACAGGGTGAAGCTTTCTTT.

V usage is TRBV11-3 and J usage is TRBJ2-3, with D possibly TRBD1 on 5 matching bases. CDR3 length: 17 residues. From germline, CDR1 is SGHNT and CDR2 YENEEA. Between the trimmed V and J ends, which lost 3 bases and 0 bases, there was a span of 16 bases. For the CDR3, the DNA is TGTGCCAGCAGCTTGACAGCCTGGATTTCTAGCACAGATACGCAGTATTTT. Translation gives CASSLTAWISSTDTQYF.

The chain is built from TRBV19 and TRBJ1-6, with a weak D call TRBD1 (5 bases). Germline-derived CDR1 and CDR2 are LNHDA and SQIVND (reference sequence). The CDR3 covers 15 residues. V was cut by 5 bases and J by 10 bases, with 18 bases left in between. This CDR3 is CASSSSGEGRSPLHF. The CDR3 DNA sequence: TGTGCCAGTAGTTCCTCGGGGGAAGGGAGATCACCCCTCCACTTT.

The CDR3 sequence is CASTHTGLDTEAFF. In nucleotides, the CDR3 is TGTGCCAGCACTCATACAGGGTTGGACACTGAAGCTTTCTTT. J is TRBJ1-1 and V is TRBV6-6, with D tentatively TRBD1 (6 bases). Germline V lookup: CDR1 MNHNY, CDR2 SVGAGI (reference sequence). This CDR3 spans 14 amino acids. The V gene lost 7 bases and the J gene lost 3 bases, with 15 bases spanning the gap.

A single count supports this clonotype. The V gene is TRBV12-3 or TRBV12-4, the J gene TRBJ1-1; D unresolved. CDR3 size: 12 residues. Trimming removed 6 bases at V and 5 bases at J, with 10 bases between. Written as DNA, the CDR3 is TGTGCCAGCAGGGTGGGTAGTACTGAAGCTTTCTTT. Translated, it gives CASRVGSTEAFF.